This T cell receptor (beta chain) is from a study of synovial regulatory T cells in juvenile arthritis. Looking at the study overall: Over five patients were on methotrexate and three were untreated. The study's findings and limits: iaTreg cells shared more CDR3 sequences with synovial Tregs than other blood Tregs did. TCR diversity was lower in inflammation-associated blood Treg cells than in other blood Treg cells.

CDR1 is MNHNY, CDR2 SVGAGI, per germline (reference sequence). CDR3 length: 12 amino acids. The coding DNA is unavailable. This clone is labeled medium-sized based on frequency. As yet, its antigen is unknown. Assay: immunoSEQ multiplex PCR; the TCRdb copy retains only in-frame clones and omits some. The sample table sets out approximately 7,100 clones. The chain combines TRBV6-6 with TRBJ1-2. The sample comprised Treg cells from blood. Indicated subset: remaining (HLA-DR-negative) circulating blood Treg cells. The origin of this receptor is a donor younger than 30 with juvenile idiopathic arthritis. The CDR3 spells CASSYLSYGYTF.